This T cell receptor beta chain was profiled in a study of radiation and T cells in renal cell carcinoma. Study-wide background: Nephrectomy followed 15 Gy stereotactic body radiation by 4 weeks.

Concerning this clone itself: Its target is unknown.

Overall study findings and caveats: In blood, top tumor clones expanded by 2 weeks, shrinking by 4.

CDR1 MGHRA and CDR2 YSYEKL come from the germline V gene. This CDR3 has 15 amino acids. With V trimmed by 0 bases and J by 2 bases, 3 bases remained unmatched. Time point here: blood 2 weeks post-SBRT. Documented treatment: 15 Gy SBRT to primary tumor, nephrectomy 4 weeks later. Radiation-treated patients gave blood at baseline, week 2 and week 4. The tumor was a clear cell renal cell carcinoma. Some clones are missing from TCRdb's copy, which holds only in-frame ones; the method was immunoSEQ multiplex PCR. The data show roughly 120,000 clones, with 75% to 85% seen just once and around 2% held by the top ten.

This material consisted of blood, taken from a patient whose treatment included radiotherapy and nephrectomy. The receptor comes from a woman aged 60-75 years with renal cell carcinoma. The chain is built from TRBV4-1 and TRBJ1-1; 7 nucleotides line up with TRBD1. Here the CDR3 reads CASSQETGYNTEAFF. As DNA, the CDR3 is TGCGCCAGCAGCCAAGAGACAGGGTATAACACTGAAGCTTTCTTT.